The present T cell receptor beta chain was sequenced within a study of shared clonotypes between healthy human individuals. TCRdb keeps only in-frame clones here, not all; method: immunoSEQ multiplex PCR. The sample contains 1,100,000 or so clones, around 78% of which appear only once. V gave up 4 bases and J gave up 8 bases, with 17 bases separating them. There are 14 residues in the CDR3. CDR1 SGHTA and CDR2 FQGNSA come from the germline V gene. Sequencing was carried out using memory CD4+ T cells from PBMCs. Subset described: CD45RA-negative fraction. The genes are TRBV7-2 and TRBJ1-2; tentative D call: TRBD1 (5 bases). This TCR was sampled from a man aged 18 to 30 in good health. Some clones in this sample may be carry-over from other donors' samples. CDR3 bases: TGTGCCAGCAGCTGGGGGACGAATCCGGTGGGCTACACCTTC. It is translated as CASSWGTNPVGYTF.